Presented here are 24 T cell receptor beta chains from one specimen sequenced in a study of control samples from healthy donors and cancer patients. Sequencing used immunoSEQ multiplex PCR; TCRdb keeps in-frame clones, though not all of them. In the table there are some 150,000 clones, 89% of which are singletons. Material: blood. The receptors originated from a man aged 30 to 39 in good health.

The genes are TRBV7-9 and TRBJ2-7; D gene ambiguous. The germline CDR1 and CDR2 sequences are SEHNR and FQNEAQ (reference sequence). Deletions cut 3 bases from V and 3 bases from J, with 3 bases between. The CDR3 extends over 11 amino acids. As DNA, the CDR3 is TGTGCCAGCAGCTTTAACTACGAGCAGTACTTC. It yields the protein CASSFNYEQYF.

The chain links TRBV9 to TRBJ1-2; 7 bases map to TRBD1. J gave up 7 bases and V 0 bases, and 6 bases lay outside the gene matches. Germline loops: CDR1 SGDLS, CDR2 YYNGEE. The CDR3 has 14 residues. In DNA form, the CDR3 reads TGTGCCAGCAGCGTAGGAGCGACAGGGATTGGCTACACCTTC. It encodes CASSVGATGIGYTF.

The J gene is TRBJ1-2, the V gene TRBV7-9; 7 bases match TRBD1. The CDR3 sequence is 14 residues long. V shed 1 base, J shed 5 bases, and the junction held 4 bases outside the gene matches. CDR1 and CDR2 (germline): SEHNR, FQNEAQ (reference sequence). DNA of the CDR3: TGTGCCAGCAGCTTAGGACAGGGTGGTTATGGCTACACCTTC. Its protein is CASSLGQGGYGYTF.

CDR3 coding DNA: TGTGCCACCAGCGCGACAGCACAAGAGACCCAGTACTTC. Its translation is CATSATAQETQYF. V is TRBV15 and J is TRBJ2-5; maybe TRBD1 (5 bases). The CDR3 contains 13 residues. V was clipped by 5 bases and J by 2 bases, with 9 bases between them. CDR1 is LNHNV, CDR2 YYDKDF, per germline (reference sequence).

V and J are TRBV11-2 and TRBJ2-1; 12 nucleotides align to TRBD2. Trimming at V came to 6 bases and at J to 3 bases, leaving 6 bases not matched to a gene. The CDR3 spans 16 residues. Germline lookup yields CDR1 SGHAT and CDR2 FQNNGV. As DNA, the CDR3 is TGTGCCAGCAGTTTTTCTAGCGGGGGGGGCTACAATGAGCAGTTCTTC. Translating it yields CASSFSSGGGYNEQFF.

The CDR3 loop reads CASIGGDLSGNTIYF. The CDR3, as DNA: TGTGCCAGTATCGGAGGAGATCTCTCTGGAAACACCATATATTTT. V usage is TRBV19 and J usage is TRBJ1-3; D is ambiguous. CDR1 and CDR2 (germline): LNHDA, SQIVND (reference sequence). The CDR3 is 15 amino acids. V lost 7 bases and J lost 0, with 13 bases in between. Full variable domain (outside the CDR3, taken from reference TRBV19 and TRBJ1-3): DGGITQSPKYLFRKEGQNVTLSCEQNLNHDAMYWYRQDPGQGLRLIYYSQIVNDFQKGDIAEGYSVSREKKESFPLTVTSAQKNPTAFYLCASIGGDLSGNTIYFGEGSWLTVV.

The gene calls are TRBV11-2 and TRBJ1-2; TRBD1 matches 7 bases. The germline V gene has CDR1 SGHAT and CDR2 FQNNGV. J gave up 8 bases and V 0 bases, and 6 bases lay outside the gene matches. CDR3 size: 14 residues. The chain's CDR3 is CASSLEGGTRGYTF. CDR3 DNA sequence: TGTGCCAGCAGCTTAGAAGGGGGCACCCGAGGCTACACCTTC. The full variable domain, completed using reference TRBV11-2 and TRBJ1-2, is EAGVAQSPRYKIIEKRQSVAFWCNPISGHATLYWYQQILGQGPKLLIQFQNNGVVDDSQLPKDRFSAERLKGVDSTLKIQPAKLEDSAVYLCASSLEGGTRGYTFGSGTRLTVV.

Points on this clone: The sample has other DNA sequences that encode this CDR3 too. CDR3 sequence reads: CASSQGGGTDTQYF. For the CDR3, the DNA is TGTGCCAGCAGCCAAGGTGGGGGCACAGATACGCAGTATTTT. The J gene is TRBJ2-3, the V gene TRBV3-1 (or the pseudogene TRBV3-2); D gene ambiguous. This CDR3 is built from 14 residues. The V and J ends lost 1 base and 1 base respectively, with 6 bases between them. Germline CDR1 is LGHDT and CDR2 is YNNKEL (reference sequence).

The chain joins TRBV7-2 to TRBJ1-2; D remains ambiguous. The V and J ends lost 4 bases and 8 bases respectively, with 11 bases between them. The CDR3 has 12 amino acids. Looked up from germline, CDR1 is SGHTA and CDR2 is FQGNSA. CDR3 loop: CASSSNQDGYTF. CDR3 nucleotide sequence: TGTGCCAGCAGCTCCAACCAGGACGGCTACACCTTC.

V gene TRBV5-4 combines with J gene TRBJ2-7, with D possibly being TRBD1 (5 bases). The length of the CDR3 is 13 residues. V was cut by 2 bases and J by 3 bases, with 9 bases left in between. Germline-derived CDR1 and CDR2 are SGHNT and YYREEE (reference sequence). The DNA of the CDR3 is TGTGCCAGCAGCTTCAGCAGGGACTACGAGCAGTACTTC. Protein product: CASSFSRDYEQYF. The whole variable domain, remainder taken from reference TRBV5-4 and TRBJ2-7, is ETGVTQSPTHLIKTRGQQVTLRCSSQSGHNTVSWYQQALGQGPQFIFQYYREEENGRGNFPPRFSGLQFPNYSSELNVNALELDDSALYLCASSFSRDYEQYFGPGTRLTVT.

This chain uses TRBV7-2 with TRBJ2-1; TRBD2 matches 9 bases. The CDR3 is 17 residues long. From germline, CDR1 is SGHTA and CDR2 FQGNSA. Germline trimming cut 0 bases from V and 7 bases from J; bases unmatched to any gene: 10. CDR3 coding DNA: TGTGCCAGCAGCTTAGCAATGGCGGGAGGGCCATCAAATGAGCAGTTCTTC. Translated: CASSLAMAGGPSNEQFF.

The chain joins TRBV7-9 to TRBJ2-7; 7 bases are shared with TRBD1. J was trimmed by 0 bases and V by 5 bases; bases with no gene match: 7. This CDR3 has 15 amino acids. Germline assignment: CDR1 SEHNR and CDR2 FQNEAQ (reference sequence). The CDR3 region is CASSLGQALSYEQYF. DNA of the CDR3: TGTGCCAGCAGCCTCGGACAGGCCCTCTCCTACGAGCAGTACTTC.

This clone was observed a few times. The rearrangement uses TRBV6-4 and TRBJ2-3; D might be TRBD2 (6 bases). This CDR3 has 15 residues. The V and J ends lost 3 bases and 3 bases respectively, with 13 bases between them. CDR1 and CDR2 from the germline V gene are MRHNA and SNTAGT. CDR3 residues: CASSEATSSTDTQYF. In DNA, the CDR3 is TGTGCCAGCAGTGAGGCGACTAGTAGTACAGATACGCAGTATTTT.

The chain recombines TRBV7-9 with TRBJ2-7; D remains ambiguous. The germline V and J ends were trimmed by 8 bases and 2 bases, with 13 bases remaining between them. The germline V gene encodes CDR1 SEHNR and CDR2 FQNEAQ (reference sequence). This CDR3 is built from 13 residues. This CDR3 is CASGVSNPYEQYF. The CDR3 nucleotides read TGTGCCAGCGGGGTCTCAAACCCCTACGAGCAGTACTTC.

V usage is TRBV12-2 and J usage is TRBJ2-7; the table names TRBD2, a call not compared with the DNA. TRBV12-2 has pseudogene status. The CDR3 runs to 15 residues. The CDR3 region is CASRLLAGGPYEQYF. The CDR3, as DNA: TGTGCAAGTCGTTTGTTAGCGGGAGGGCCCTACGAGCAGTACTTC.

The chain combines TRBV7-2 with TRBJ2-1, with D tentatively TRBD1 (5 bases). V lost 0 bases to trimming and J lost 10 bases, with 10 bases between them. The length of the CDR3 is 13 residues. Germline V gene data show CDR1 as SGHTA and CDR2 as FQGNSA. CDR3 in DNA: TGTGCCAGCAGCTTAGCGTCCAGGGCGGAGCAGTTCTTC. Translating gives CASSLASRAEQFF.

This clone was seen more than once but under ten times. This sequence joins TRBV5-6 and TRBJ2-5; D possibly corresponds to TRBD1 (6 bases). Germline CDR1 SGHDT, CDR2 YYEEEE. CDR3 length: 13 residues. The V end lost 4 bases, the J end lost 3 bases, and 10 bases lay between the germline ends. The CDR3 here is CASSPYREETQYF. In DNA form, the CDR3 reads TGTGCCAGCAGCCCGTACAGGGAAGAGACCCAGTACTTC.

The V gene is TRBV14, the J gene TRBJ2-5; TRBD1 might be the D (5 bases). Germline CDR1 and CDR2: SGHDN and FVKESK. Trimming stripped 4 bases from V and 0 bases from J, with 9 bases between. The CDR3 totals 14 residues. DNA for the CDR3: TGTGCCAGCAGCCCGGACACCTACCAAGAGACCCAGTACTTC. This translates into CASSPDTYQETQYF.

This clone has only a few counts. The chain carries TRBV2 and TRBJ2-4; D possibly corresponds to TRBD2 (6 bases). Between the trimmed V and J ends, which lost 6 bases and 2 bases, there was a span of 14 bases. The CDR3 is made up of 15 amino acids. CDR1 and CDR2 from the germline V gene are SNHLY and FYNNEI. CDR3 in amino acids: CASSKLAMSKNIQYF. In DNA form, the CDR3 reads TGTGCCAGCAGCAAACTAGCAATGTCCAAAAACATTCAGTACTTC.

The V call is TRBV3-1 (or the pseudogene TRBV3-2), the J call TRBJ1-4; 7 bases are shared with TRBD1. V gave up 6 bases and J gave up 8 bases; unmatched junction bases: 6. Germline CDR1 and CDR2: LGHDT and YNNKEL (reference sequence). The CDR3 loop spans 13 amino acids. CDR3 sequence: CASRPGGQEKLFF. In nucleotides, the CDR3 is TGTGCCAGCAGACCAGGGGGACAGGAAAAACTGTTTTTT.

The rearrangement joins TRBV5-4 to TRBJ2-5; maybe TRBD1 (6 bases). Germline V gives CDR1 SGHNT, CDR2 YYREEE (reference sequence). V shed 4 bases and J shed 1 base, with 11 bases lying between them. This CDR3 is built from 14 residues. CDR3 nucleotide sequence: TGTGCCAGCAGCGCGGACAGCACCCAAGAGACCCAGTACTTC. It is translated as CASSADSTQETQYF. Together with reference TRBV5-4 and TRBJ2-5, the CDR3 gives the full variable domain: ETGVTQSPTHLIKTRGQQVTLRCSSQSGHNTVSWYQQALGQGPQFIFQYYREEENGRGNFPPRFSGLQFPNYSSELNVNALELDDSALYLCASSADSTQETQYFGPGTRLLVL.

The V and J genes are TRBV7-2 and TRBJ2-6, with 9 bases fitting TRBD1. The CDR3 contains 15 residues. In germline, CDR1 is SGHTA, CDR2 FQGNSA. Trimming removed 6 bases from V and 6 bases from J; junction bases left unmatched: 6. As DNA, the CDR3 is TGTGCCAGCAGAGAACAGGGGGCTGAGGCCAACGTCCTGACTTTC. Protein sequence: CASREQGAEANVLTF.

J is TRBJ1-2 and V is TRBV4-3; D not resolved. The CDR3 is 14 amino acids. The V gene lost 0 bases and the J gene lost 7 bases, with 12 bases spanning the gap. Germline-derived CDR1 and CDR2 are LGHNA and YSLEER. The CDR3 is CASSQDFPTAGYTF. The CDR3 DNA follows: TGCGCCAGCAGCCAAGATTTCCCCACCGCTGGCTACACCTTC.

This clone appeared once. V gene TRBV11-3 combines with J gene TRBJ1-3; D gene uncertain. Germline V gives CDR1 SGHNT, CDR2 YENEEA. This CDR3 is built from 14 residues. V was trimmed by 3 bases and J by 9 bases, leaving 15 bases between them. The CDR3 region has the DNA TGTGCCAGCAGCTTTTCGGACGGCCGGGGCACCATATATTTT. Amino acids: CASSFSDGRGTIYF.